The T cell receptor (beta chain) described here comes from a study of blood T cell repertoires in COVID-19. For the study at large: Acute and convalescent COVID-19 samples came from the United States, Italy and Spain.

Trimming shortened V by 3 bases and J by 5 bases, and 10 bases separated the two germline ends. The CDR3 is 13 amino acids. Germline loops: CDR1 MDHEN, CDR2 SYDVKM. Original processing methods: Amplified reference gene primers provided the basis for estimating nucleated cell counts. The data were produced by immunoSEQ multiplex PCR, yet TCRdb's version contains in-frame clones alone and is incomplete. D and trimming come from the DNA, and the V and J calls and clone size come from that table. The repertoire holds a few hundred thousand clones, with 65% to 90% as singletons. Everyone who took part was about 18 to 90 years old, and they came from about two dozen US areas.

This TCR derives from a woman aged 40 to 50 with acute COVID-19. The rearrangement uses TRBV28 and TRBJ1-1, with no clear D. The sequenced sample was PBMCs or T cells enriched from blood (not recorded which). CDR3 sequence (DNA): TGTGCCAGCAGTTTCCCGGGTGTGACTGAAGCTTTCTTT. Its protein product is CASSFPGVTEAFF. The full variable domain, rest sourced from reference TRBV28 and TRBJ1-1, is DVKVTQSSRYLVKRTGEKVFLECVQDMDHENMFWYRQDPGLGLRLIYFSYDVKMKEKGDIPEGYSVSREKKERFSLILESASTNQTSMYLCASSFPGVTEAFFGQGTRLTVV.